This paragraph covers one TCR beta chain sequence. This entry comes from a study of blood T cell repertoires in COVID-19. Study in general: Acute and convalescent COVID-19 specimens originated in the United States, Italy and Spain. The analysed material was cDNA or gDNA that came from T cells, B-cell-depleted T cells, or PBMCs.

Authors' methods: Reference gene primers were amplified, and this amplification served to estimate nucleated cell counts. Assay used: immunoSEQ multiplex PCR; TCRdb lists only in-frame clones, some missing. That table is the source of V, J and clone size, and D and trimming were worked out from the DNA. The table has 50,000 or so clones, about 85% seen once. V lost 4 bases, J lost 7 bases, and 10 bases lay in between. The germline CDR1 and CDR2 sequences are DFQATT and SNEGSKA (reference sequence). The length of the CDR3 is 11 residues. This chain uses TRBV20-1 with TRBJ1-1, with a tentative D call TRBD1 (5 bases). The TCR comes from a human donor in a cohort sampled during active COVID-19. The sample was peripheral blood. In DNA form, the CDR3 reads TGCAGTGCTAAGGGGTCCCGTGAAGCTTTCTTT. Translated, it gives CSAKGSREAFF.